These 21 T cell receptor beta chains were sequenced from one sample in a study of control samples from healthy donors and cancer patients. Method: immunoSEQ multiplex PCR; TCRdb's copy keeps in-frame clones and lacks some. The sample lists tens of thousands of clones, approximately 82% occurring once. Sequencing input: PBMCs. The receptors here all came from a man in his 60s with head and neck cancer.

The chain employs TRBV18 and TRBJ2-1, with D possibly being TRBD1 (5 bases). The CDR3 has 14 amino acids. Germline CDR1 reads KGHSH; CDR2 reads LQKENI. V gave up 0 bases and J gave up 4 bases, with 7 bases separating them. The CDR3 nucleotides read TGTGCCAGCTCACCACCCGCAGGGTACAATGAGCAGTTCTTC. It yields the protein CASSPPAGYNEQFF. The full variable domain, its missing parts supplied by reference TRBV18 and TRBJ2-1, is NAGVMQNPRHLVRRRGQEARLRCSPMKGHSHVYWYRQLPEEGLKFMVYLQKENIIDESGMPKERFSAEFPKEGPSILRIQQVVRGDSAAYFCASSPPAGYNEQFFGPGTRLTVL.

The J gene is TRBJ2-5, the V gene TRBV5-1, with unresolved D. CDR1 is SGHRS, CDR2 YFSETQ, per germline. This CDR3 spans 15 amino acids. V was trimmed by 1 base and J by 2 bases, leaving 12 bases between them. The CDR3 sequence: CASSLLRQTQETQYF. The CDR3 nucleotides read TGCGCCAGCAGCTTGCTACGGCAGACGCAAGAGACCCAGTACTTC.

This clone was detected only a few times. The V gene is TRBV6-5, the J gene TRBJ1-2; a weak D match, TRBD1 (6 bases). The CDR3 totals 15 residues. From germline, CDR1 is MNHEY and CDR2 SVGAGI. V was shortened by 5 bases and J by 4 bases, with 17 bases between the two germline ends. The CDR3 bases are TGTGCCAGCAGTCCCCGCCAGGGGCGCCCCTATGGCTACACCTTC. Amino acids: CASSPRQGRPYGYTF.

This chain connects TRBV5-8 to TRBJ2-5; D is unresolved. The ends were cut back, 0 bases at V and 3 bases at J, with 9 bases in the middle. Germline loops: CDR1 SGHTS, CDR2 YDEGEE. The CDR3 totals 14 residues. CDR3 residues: CASSLVSYKETQYF. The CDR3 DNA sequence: TGTGCCAGCAGCTTGGTTTCTTATAAAGAGACCCAGTACTTC.

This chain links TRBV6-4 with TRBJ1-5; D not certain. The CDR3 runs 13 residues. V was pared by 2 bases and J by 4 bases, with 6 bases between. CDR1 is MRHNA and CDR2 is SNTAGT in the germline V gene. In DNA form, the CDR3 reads TGTGCCAGCAGTGACCGACAAAATCAGCCCCAGCATTTT. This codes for CASSDRQNQPQHF.

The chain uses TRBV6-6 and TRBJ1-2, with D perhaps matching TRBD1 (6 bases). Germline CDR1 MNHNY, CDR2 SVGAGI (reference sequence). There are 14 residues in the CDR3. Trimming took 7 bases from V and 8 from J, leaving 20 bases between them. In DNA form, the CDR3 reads TGTGCCAGCACGGGGGCGGGGAGCTGGGTAGGCTACACCTTC. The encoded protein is CASTGAGSWVGYTF.

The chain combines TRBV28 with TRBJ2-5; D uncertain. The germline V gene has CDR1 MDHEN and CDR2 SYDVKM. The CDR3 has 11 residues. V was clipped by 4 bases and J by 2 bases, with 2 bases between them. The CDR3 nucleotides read TGTGCCAGCAGTTCTCAAGAGACCCAGTACTTC. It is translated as CASSSQETQYF.

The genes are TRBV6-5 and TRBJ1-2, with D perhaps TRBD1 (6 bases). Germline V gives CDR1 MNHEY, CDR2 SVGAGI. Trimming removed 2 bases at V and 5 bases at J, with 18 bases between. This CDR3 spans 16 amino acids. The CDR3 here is CASSYGGRGLEYGYTF. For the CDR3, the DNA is TGTGCCAGCAGTTACGGCGGGCGGGGGCTTGAGTATGGCTACACCTTC.

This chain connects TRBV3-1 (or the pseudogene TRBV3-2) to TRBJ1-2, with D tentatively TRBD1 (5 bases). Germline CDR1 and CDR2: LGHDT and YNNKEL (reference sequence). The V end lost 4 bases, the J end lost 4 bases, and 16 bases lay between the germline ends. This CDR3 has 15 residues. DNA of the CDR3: TGTGCCAGCAGCCCAACCCCCGGGGCGGGCTATGGCTACACCTTC. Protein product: CASSPTPGAGYGYTF.

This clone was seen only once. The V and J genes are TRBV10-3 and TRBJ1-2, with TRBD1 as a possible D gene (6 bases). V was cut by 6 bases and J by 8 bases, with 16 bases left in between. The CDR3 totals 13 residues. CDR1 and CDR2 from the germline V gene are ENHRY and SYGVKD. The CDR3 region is CAIRDRFYDGYTF. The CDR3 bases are TGTGCCATCAGAGACAGGTTCTACGACGGCTACACCTTC.

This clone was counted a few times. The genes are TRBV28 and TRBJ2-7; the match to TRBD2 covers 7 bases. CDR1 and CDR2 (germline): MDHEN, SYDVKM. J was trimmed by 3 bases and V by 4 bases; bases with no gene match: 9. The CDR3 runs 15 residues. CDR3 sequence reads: CASSSPRTRNYEQYF. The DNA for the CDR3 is TGTGCCAGCAGTTCCCCTCGGACTAGAAACTACGAGCAGTACTTC.

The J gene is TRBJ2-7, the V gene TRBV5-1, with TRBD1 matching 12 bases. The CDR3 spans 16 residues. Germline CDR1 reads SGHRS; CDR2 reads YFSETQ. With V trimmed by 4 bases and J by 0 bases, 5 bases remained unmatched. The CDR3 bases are TGCGCCAGCAGCGTAAGGGACAGGGGGCTCTCCTACGAGCAGTACTTC. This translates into CASSVRDRGLSYEQYF.

Here the CDR3 DNA reads TGCAGCGTTGGGGCGGGCACAGCGAAGGATGAGCAGTTCTTC. It codes for CSVGAGTAKDEQFF. V is TRBV29-1 and J is TRBJ2-1; D possibly corresponds to TRBD2 (5 bases). With 4 bases removed from V and 8 bases from J, the gap between germline ends came to 18 bases. The CDR3 consists of 14 residues. Germline CDR1 is SQVTM and CDR2 is ANQGSEA.

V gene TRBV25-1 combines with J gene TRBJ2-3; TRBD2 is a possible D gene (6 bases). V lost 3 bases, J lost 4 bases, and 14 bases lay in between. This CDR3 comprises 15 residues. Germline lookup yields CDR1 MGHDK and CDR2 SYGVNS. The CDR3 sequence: CASSEAGTDADTQYF. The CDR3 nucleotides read TGTGCCAGCAGTGAGGCGGGGACCGACGCAGATACGCAGTATTTT. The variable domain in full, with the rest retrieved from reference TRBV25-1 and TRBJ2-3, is EADIYQTPRYLVIGTGKKITLECSQTMGHDKMYWYQQDPGMELHLIHYSYGVNSTEKGDLSSESTVSRIRTEHFPLTLESARPSHTSQYLCASSEAGTDADTQYFGPGTRLTVL.

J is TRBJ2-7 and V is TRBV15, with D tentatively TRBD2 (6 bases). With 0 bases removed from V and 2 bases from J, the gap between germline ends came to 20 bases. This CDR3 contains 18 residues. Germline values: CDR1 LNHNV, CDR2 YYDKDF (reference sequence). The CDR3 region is CATSRDSRGIRGAYEQYF. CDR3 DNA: TGTGCCACCAGCAGAGATAGCCGGGGGATACGTGGAGCCTACGAGCAGTACTTC.

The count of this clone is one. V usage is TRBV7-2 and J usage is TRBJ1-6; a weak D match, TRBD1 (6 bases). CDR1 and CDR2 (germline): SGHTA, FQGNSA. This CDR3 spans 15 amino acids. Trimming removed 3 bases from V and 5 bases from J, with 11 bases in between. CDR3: CASSFGRGHNSPLHF. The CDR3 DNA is TGTGCCAGCAGCTTCGGCAGGGGACATAATTCACCCCTCCACTTT.

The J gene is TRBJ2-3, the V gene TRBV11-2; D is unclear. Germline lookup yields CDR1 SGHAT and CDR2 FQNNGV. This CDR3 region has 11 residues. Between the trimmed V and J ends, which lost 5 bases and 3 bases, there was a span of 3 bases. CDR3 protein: CASSHTDTQYF. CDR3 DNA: TGTGCCAGCAGCCATACAGATACGCAGTATTTT.

The CDR3 spells CAWSVSYGYTF. CDR3 DNA: TGTGCCTGGAGTGTATCCTATGGCTACACCTTC. The chain uses TRBV30 and TRBJ1-2; D gene uncertain. Germline CDR1 GTSNPN, CDR2 SVGIG (reference sequence). The length of the CDR3 is 11 residues. Trimming took 0 bases from V and 4 from J, leaving 3 bases between them.

The CDR3 loop is CASSPLGGRVMSETQYF. CDR3 nucleotides: TGTGCCAGCAGCCCACTTGGCGGGAGGGTGATGTCAGAGACCCAGTACTTC. This chain uses TRBV11-2 with TRBJ2-5; 9 bases map to TRBD2. CDR3 size: 17 residues. The V segment lost 5 bases and the J segment 4 bases; nucleotides outside the gene matches: 14. The germline CDR1 and CDR2 sequences are SGHAT and FQNNGV.

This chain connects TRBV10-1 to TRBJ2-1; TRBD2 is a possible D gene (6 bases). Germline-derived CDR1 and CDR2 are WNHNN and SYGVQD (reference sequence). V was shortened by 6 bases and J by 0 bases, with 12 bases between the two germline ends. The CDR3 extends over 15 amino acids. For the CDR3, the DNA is TGCGCCAGCAGCCCCGGGGGTAGCTCCTACAATGAGCAGTTCTTC. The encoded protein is CASSPGGSSYNEQFF.

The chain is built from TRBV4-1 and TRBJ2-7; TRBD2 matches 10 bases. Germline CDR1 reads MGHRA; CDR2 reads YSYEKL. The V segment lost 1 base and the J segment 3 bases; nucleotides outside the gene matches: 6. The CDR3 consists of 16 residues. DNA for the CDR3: TGCGCCAGCAGCCAAGGAAAGGTAGCGGGGGGCTACGAGCAGTACTTC. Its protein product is CASSQGKVAGGYEQYF.